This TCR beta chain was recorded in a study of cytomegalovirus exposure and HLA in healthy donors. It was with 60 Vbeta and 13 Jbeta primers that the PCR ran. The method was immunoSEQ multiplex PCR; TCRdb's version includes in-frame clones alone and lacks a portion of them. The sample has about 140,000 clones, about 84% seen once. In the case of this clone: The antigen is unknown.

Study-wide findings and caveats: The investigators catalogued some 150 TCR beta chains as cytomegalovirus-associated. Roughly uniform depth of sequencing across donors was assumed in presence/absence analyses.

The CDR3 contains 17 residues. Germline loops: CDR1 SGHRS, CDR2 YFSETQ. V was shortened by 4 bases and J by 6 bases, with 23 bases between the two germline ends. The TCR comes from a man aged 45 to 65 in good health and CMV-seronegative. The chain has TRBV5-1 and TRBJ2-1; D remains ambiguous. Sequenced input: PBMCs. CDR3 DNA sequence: TGCGCCAGCAGCCCAGTATCATACATTTCCACATCCAATGAGCAGTTCTTC. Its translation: CASSPVSYISTSNEQFF. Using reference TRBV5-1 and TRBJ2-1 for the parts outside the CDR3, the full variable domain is KAGVTQTPRYLIKTRGQQVTLSCSPISGHRSVSWYQQTPGQGLQFLFEYFSETQRNKGNFPGRFSGRQFSNSRSEMNVSTLELGDSALYLCASSPVSYISTSNEQFFGPGTRLTVL.